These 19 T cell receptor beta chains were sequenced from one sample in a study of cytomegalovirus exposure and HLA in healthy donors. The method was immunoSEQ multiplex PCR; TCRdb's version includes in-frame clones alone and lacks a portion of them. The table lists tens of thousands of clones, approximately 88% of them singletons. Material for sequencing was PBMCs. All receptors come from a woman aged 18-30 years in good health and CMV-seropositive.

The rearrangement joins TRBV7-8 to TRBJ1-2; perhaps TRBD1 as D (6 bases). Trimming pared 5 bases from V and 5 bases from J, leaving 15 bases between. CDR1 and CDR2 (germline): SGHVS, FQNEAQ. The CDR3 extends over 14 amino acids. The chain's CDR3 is CASSQQGFQYGYTF. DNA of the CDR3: TGTGCCAGCAGCCAGCAGGGGTTTCAGTATGGCTACACCTTC.

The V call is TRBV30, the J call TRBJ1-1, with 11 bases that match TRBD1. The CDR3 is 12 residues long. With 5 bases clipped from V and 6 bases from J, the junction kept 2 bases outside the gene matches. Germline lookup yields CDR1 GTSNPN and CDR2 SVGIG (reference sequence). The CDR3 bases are TGTGCCTGGGGACAGGGGGCCGCTGAAGCTTTCTTT. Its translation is CAWGQGAAEAFF.

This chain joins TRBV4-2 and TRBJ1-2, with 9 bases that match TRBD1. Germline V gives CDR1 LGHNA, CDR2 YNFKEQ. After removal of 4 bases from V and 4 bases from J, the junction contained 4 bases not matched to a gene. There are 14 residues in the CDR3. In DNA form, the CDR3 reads TGTGCCAGCAGCCTACAGGGGGCTGGCTATGGCTACACCTTC. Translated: CASSLQGAGYGYTF.

Written as DNA, the CDR3 is TGTGCCAGCAGCTTAGTCCGGTATAGCAATCAGCCCCAGCATTTT. This gives the protein CASSLVRYSNQPQHF. The chain is built from TRBV7-2 and TRBJ1-5; D unresolved. Trimming stripped 1 base from V and 0 bases from J, with 7 bases between. CDR3 length: 15 amino acids. From germline, CDR1 is SGHTA and CDR2 FQGNSA. The whole variable domain, remainder taken from reference TRBV7-2 and TRBJ1-5, is GAGVSQSPSNKVTEKGKDVELRCDPISGHTALYWYRQSLGQGLEFLIYFQGNSAPDKSGLPSDRFSAERTGGSVSTLTIQRTQQEDSAVYLCASSLVRYSNQPQHFGDGTRLSIL.

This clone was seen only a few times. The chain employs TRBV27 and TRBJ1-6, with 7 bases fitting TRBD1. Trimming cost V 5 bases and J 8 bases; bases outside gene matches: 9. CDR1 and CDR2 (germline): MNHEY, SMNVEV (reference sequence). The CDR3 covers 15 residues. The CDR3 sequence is CASSLQRGLDSPLHF. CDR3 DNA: TGTGCCAGCAGTCTACAGAGGGGGCTCGATTCACCCCTCCACTTT.

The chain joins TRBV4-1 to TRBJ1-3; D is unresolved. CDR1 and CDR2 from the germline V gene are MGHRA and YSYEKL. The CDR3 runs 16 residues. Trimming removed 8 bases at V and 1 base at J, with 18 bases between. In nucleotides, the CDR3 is TGCGCCAGCTCGAATCCGGCCGGGGAATCTGGAAACACCATATATTTT. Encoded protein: CASSNPAGESGNTIYF.

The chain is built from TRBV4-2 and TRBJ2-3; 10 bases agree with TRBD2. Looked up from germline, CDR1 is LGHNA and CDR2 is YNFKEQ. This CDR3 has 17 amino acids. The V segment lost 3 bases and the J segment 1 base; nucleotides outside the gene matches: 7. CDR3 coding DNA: TGTGCCAGCAGCCAGGTACCCGGGACTAGCGGCACAGATACGCAGTATTTT. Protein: CASSQVPGTSGTDTQYF.

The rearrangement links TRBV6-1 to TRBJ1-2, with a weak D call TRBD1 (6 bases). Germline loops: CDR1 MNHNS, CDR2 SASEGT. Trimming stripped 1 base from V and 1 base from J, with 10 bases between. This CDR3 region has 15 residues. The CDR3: CASSEGVGGNYGYTF. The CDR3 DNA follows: TGTGCCAGCAGTGAAGGTGTAGGGGGTAACTATGGCTACACCTTC.

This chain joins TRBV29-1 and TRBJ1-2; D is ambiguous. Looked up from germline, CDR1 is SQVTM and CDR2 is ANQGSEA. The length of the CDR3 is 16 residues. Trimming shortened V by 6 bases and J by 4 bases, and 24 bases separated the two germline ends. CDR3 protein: CSVGWTAQPKFYGYTF. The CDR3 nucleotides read TGCAGCGTGGGGTGGACTGCCCAACCAAAATTCTATGGCTACACCTTC.

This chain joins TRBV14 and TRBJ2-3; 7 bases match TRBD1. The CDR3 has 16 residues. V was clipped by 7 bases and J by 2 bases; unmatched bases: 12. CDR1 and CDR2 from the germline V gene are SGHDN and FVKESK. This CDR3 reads CASNRGPRGSTDTQYF. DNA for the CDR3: TGTGCCAGCAACAGGGGACCCAGGGGGTCCACAGATACGCAGTATTTT.

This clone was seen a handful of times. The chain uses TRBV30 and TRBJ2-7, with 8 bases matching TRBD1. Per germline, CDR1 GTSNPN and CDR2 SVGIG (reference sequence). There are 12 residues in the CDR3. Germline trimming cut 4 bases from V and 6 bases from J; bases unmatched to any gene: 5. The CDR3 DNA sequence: TGTGCCTGGACGGGACAGGTGGGCGAGCAGTACTTC. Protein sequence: CAWTGQVGEQYF.

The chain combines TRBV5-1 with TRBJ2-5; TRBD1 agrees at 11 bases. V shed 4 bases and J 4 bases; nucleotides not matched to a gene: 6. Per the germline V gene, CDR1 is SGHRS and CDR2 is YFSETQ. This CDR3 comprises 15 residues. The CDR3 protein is CASSIAGTGGETQYF. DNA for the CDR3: TGCGCCAGCAGCATCGCCGGGACAGGGGGAGAGACCCAGTACTTC. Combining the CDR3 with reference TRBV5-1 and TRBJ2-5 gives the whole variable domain KAGVTQTPRYLIKTRGQQVTLSCSPISGHRSVSWYQQTPGQGLQFLFEYFSETQRNKGNFPGRFSGRQFSNSRSEMNVSTLELGDSALYLCASSIAGTGGETQYFGPGTRLLVL.

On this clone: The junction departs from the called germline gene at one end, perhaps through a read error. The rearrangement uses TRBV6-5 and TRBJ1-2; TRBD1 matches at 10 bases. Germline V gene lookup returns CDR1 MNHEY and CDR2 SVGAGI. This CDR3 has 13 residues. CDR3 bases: TGTGCCAGCAGAGAAACCGGGACAGGGGAGTGCGCCTTC. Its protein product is CASRETGTGECAF.

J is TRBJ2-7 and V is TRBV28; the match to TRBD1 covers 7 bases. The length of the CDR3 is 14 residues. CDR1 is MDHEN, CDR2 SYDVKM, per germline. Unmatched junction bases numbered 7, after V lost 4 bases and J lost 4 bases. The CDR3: CASSSYPTGYEQYF. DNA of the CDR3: TGTGCCAGCAGTTCCTACCCGACAGGGTACGAGCAGTACTTC. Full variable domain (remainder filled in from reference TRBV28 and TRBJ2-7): DVKVTQSSRYLVKRTGEKVFLECVQDMDHENMFWYRQDPGLGLRLIYFSYDVKMKEKGDIPEGYSVSREKKERFSLILESASTNQTSMYLCASSSYPTGYEQYFGPGTRLTVT.

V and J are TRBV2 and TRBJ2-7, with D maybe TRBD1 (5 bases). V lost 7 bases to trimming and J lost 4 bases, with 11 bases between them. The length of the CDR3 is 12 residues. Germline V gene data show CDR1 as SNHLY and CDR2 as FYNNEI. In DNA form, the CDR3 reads TGTGCCAGCAAACTCGACAGTTACGAGCAGTACTTC. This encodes CASKLDSYEQYF.

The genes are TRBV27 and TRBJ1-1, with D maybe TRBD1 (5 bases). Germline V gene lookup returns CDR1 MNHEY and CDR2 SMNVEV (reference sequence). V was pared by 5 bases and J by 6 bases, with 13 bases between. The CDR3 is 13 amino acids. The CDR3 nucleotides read TGTGCCAGCAGTGCTCAGGGATCCCCTGAAGCTTTCTTT. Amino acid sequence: CASSAQGSPEAFF.

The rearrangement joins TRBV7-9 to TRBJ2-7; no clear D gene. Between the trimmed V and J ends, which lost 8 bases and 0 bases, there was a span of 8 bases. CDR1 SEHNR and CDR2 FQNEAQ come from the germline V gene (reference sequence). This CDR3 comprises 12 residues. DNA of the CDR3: TGTGCCAGCTATACGAGCTCCTACGAGCAGTACTTC. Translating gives CASYTSSYEQYF.

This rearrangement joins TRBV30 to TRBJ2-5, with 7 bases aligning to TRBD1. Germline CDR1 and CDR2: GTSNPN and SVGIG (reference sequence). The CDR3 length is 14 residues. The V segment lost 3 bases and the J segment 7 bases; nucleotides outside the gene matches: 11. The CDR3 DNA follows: TGTGCCTGGAGCCGGGACAGTGGGTCTGGGACCCAGTACTTC. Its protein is CAWSRDSGSGTQYF.

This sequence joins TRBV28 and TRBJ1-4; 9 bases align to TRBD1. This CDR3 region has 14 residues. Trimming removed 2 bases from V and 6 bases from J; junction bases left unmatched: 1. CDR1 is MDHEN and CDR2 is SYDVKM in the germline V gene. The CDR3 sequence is CASSLGDRDEKLFF. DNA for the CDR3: TGTGCCAGCAGTTTAGGGGACAGGGATGAAAAACTGTTTTTT.